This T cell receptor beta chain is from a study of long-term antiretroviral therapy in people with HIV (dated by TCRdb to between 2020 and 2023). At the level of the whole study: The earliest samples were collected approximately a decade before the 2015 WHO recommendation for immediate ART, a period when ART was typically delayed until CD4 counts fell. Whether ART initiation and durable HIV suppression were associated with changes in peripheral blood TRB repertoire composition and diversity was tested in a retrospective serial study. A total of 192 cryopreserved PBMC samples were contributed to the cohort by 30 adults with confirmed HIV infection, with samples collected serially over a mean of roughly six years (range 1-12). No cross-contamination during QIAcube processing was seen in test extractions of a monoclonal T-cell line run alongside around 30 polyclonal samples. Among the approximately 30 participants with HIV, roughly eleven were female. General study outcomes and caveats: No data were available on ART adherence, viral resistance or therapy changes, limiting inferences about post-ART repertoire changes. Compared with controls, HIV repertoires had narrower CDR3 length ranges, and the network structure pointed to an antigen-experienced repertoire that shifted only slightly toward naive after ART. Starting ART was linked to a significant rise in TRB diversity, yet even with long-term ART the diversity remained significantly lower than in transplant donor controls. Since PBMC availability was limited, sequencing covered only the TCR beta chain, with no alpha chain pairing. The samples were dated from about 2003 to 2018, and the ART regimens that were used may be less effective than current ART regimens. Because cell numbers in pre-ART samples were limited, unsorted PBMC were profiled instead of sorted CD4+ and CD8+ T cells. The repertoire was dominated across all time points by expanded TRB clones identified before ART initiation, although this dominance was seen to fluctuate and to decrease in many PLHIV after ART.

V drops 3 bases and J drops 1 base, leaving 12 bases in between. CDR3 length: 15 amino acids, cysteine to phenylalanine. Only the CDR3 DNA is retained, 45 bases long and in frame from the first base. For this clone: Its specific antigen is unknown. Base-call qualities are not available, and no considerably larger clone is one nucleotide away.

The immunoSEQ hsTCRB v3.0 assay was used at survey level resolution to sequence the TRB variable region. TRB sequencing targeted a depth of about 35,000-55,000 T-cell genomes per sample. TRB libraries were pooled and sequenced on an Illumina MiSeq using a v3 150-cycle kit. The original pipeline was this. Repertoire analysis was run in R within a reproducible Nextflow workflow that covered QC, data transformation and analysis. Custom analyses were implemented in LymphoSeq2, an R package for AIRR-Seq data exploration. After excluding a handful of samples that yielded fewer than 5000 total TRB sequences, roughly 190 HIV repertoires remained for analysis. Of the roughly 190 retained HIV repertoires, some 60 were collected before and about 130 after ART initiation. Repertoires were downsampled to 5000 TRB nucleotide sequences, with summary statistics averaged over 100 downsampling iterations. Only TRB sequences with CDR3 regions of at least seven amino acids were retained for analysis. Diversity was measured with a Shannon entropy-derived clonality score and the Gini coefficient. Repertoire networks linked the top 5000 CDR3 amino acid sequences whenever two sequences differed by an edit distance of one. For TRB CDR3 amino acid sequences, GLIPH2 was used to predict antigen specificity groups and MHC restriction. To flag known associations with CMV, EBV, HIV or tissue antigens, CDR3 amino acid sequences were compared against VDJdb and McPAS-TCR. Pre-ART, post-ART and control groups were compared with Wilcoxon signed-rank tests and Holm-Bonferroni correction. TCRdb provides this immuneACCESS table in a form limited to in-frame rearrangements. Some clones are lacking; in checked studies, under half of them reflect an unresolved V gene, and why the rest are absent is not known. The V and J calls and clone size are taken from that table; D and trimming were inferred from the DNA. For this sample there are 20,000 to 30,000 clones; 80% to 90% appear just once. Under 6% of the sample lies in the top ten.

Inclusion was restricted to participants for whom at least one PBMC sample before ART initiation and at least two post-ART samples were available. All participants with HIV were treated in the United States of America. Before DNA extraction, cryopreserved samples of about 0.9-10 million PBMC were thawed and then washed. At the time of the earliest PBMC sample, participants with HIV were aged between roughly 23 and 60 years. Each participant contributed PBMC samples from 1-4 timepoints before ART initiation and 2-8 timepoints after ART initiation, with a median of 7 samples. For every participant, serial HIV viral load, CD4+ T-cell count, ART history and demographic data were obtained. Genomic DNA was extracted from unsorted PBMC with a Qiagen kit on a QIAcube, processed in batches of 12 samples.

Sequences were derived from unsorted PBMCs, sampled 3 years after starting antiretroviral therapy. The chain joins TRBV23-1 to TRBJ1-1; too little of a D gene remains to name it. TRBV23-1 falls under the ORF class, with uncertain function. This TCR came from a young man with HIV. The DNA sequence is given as TGCGCCAGCAGTCACCCCCCGAAGAAGAACACTGAAGCTTTCTTT. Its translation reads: CASSHPPKKNTEAFF.